These 16 T cell receptor beta chains were sequenced from one sample in a study of shared clonotypes between healthy human individuals. Sequencing was performed with immunoSEQ multiplex PCR; in TCRdb, only in-frame clones are kept and a portion is missing. The sample holds some 2.1 million clones, roughly 94% seen once. The naive CD8 fraction comprised CD45RO-negative cells positively selected for CCR7 and excluded terminally differentiated effector memory CD45RA+ cells. Input material: naive CD8+ T cells sorted from blood. The receptors here all came from a man aged 18 to 29 in good health.

The chain links TRBV10-1 to TRBJ1-6, with TRBD1 matching over 8 bases. The CDR3 has 15 amino acids. J was trimmed by 5 bases and V by 4 bases; bases with no gene match: 4. Germline V gives CDR1 WNHNN, CDR2 SYGVQD (reference sequence). CDR3 protein: CASSGSTGDNSPLHF. CDR3 in DNA: TGCGCCAGCAGTGGGTCGACAGGGGATAATTCACCCCTCCACTTT.

The chain uses TRBV7-9 and TRBJ1-6, with 8 bases fitting TRBD1. CDR1 is SEHNR and CDR2 is FQNEAQ in the germline V gene (reference sequence). The length of the CDR3 is 14 residues. The V gene end was trimmed by 8 bases and the J gene end by 10 bases; junction bases not matched to a gene: 10. Written as DNA, the CDR3 is TGTGCCAGCCATCCCGGACAGGGAACCTCACCCCTCCACTTT. This gives the protein CASHPGQGTSPLHF.

The CDR3 is CASDEGVGGYTF. The DNA of the CDR3 is TGTGCCTCCGATGAGGGGGTGGGCGGCTACACCTTC. The chain couples TRBV7-9 to TRBJ1-2; TRBD1 is a possible D gene (6 bases). V lost 11 bases and J 8 bases, leaving 18 bases between the germline ends. Germline V CDR1 and CDR2: SEHNR, FQNEAQ (reference sequence). The length of the CDR3 is 12 residues.

This chain links TRBV13 with TRBJ1-1, with D tentatively TRBD1 (6 bases). The V gene lost 6 bases and the J gene lost 4 bases, with 15 bases spanning the gap. The length of the CDR3 is 14 residues. Germline V CDR1 and CDR2: PRHDT, FYEKMQ (reference sequence). The DNA of the CDR3 is TGTGCCAGCAGATCGGACAGCTCCTTCACTGAAGCTTTCTTT. Amino acid sequence: CASRSDSSFTEAFF. The whole variable domain, remainder taken from reference TRBV13 and TRBJ1-1, is AAGVIQSPRHLIKEKRETATLKCYPIPRHDTVYWYQQGPGQDPQFLISFYEKMQSDKGSIPDRFSAQQFSDYHSELNMSSLELGDSALYFCASRSDSSFTEAFFGQGTRLTVV.

The chain employs TRBV2 and TRBJ2-6; the D gene is possibly TRBD2 (6 bases). Trimming pared 7 bases from V and 0 bases from J, leaving 13 bases between. Germline V gives CDR1 SNHLY, CDR2 FYNNEI. The CDR3 sequence is 16 residues long. The CDR3 DNA follows: TGTGCCAGCATGTATTACGGGGGCTCTGGGGCCAACGTCCTGACTTTC. Residues: CASMYYGGSGANVLTF.

The chain combines TRBV27 with TRBJ1-6, with D possibly TRBD1 on 5 matching bases. The CDR3 spans 16 residues. CDR1 is MNHEY and CDR2 is SMNVEV in the germline V gene (reference sequence). Trimming stripped 5 bases from V and 2 bases from J, with 13 bases between. As DNA, the CDR3 is TGTGCCAGCAGTCTCCGGGACGGGACCTATAATTCACCCCTCCACTTT. Residues: CASSLRDGTYNSPLHF.

This rearrangement joins TRBV5-4 to TRBJ2-7; D may match TRBD1 or TRBD2 (5 bases each). The CDR3 has 16 residues. Germline loops: CDR1 SGHNT, CDR2 YYREEE (reference sequence). The V and J ends lost 3 bases and 2 bases respectively, with 18 bases between them. CDR3 DNA sequence: TGTGCCAGCAGCTCCCCTGGCAGGGACGACCCCTACGAGCAGTACTTC. It translates to CASSSPGRDDPYEQYF.

This chain links TRBV4-3 with TRBJ2-7; 12 bases line up with TRBD2. Germline V lookup: CDR1 LGHNA, CDR2 YSLEER. This CDR3 has 16 amino acids. V was pared by 5 bases and J by 4 bases, with 9 bases of the junction left unmatched. The CDR3 bases are TGCGCCAGCAGCGCGGGACTAGCGGGCCTCACTTACGAGCAGTACTTC. This codes for CASSAGLAGLTYEQYF.

This rearrangement joins TRBV2 to TRBJ2-7; D gene uncertain. The CDR3 runs to 14 residues. Trimming left V 2 bases short and J 0 bases short, with 8 bases between. Per germline, CDR1 SNHLY and CDR2 FYNNEI. The CDR3 region is CASSESQLSYEQYF. CDR3 nucleotides: TGTGCCAGCAGTGAAAGCCAGCTCTCCTACGAGCAGTACTTC.

Remarks on this clone: This specimen includes other DNA sequences encoding the same CDR3. The chain combines TRBV13 with TRBJ2-7; TRBD1 might be the D (5 bases). The germline V gene encodes CDR1 PRHDT and CDR2 FYEKMQ (reference sequence). Between the trimmed V and J ends, which lost 3 bases and 3 bases, there was a span of 9 bases. This CDR3 contains 13 residues. The CDR3 bases are TGTGCCAGCAGCTTGGGCAGGGTCTACGAGCAGTACTTC. Residues: CASSLGRVYEQYF.

This sequence joins TRBV6-1 and TRBJ2-7; 9 nucleotides agree with TRBD1. Germline loops: CDR1 MNHNS, CDR2 SASEGT. The CDR3 runs 18 residues. V dropped 1 base and J dropped 0; count of bases not matched to a gene: 10. CDR3 amino acids: CASSEGREGTGSSYEQYF. As DNA, the CDR3 is TGTGCCAGCAGTGAAGGCAGAGAGGGGACAGGGTCCTCCTACGAGCAGTACTTC.

This chain connects TRBV15 to TRBJ2-1; 11 nucleotides match TRBD2. The germline V gene has CDR1 LNHNV and CDR2 YYDKDF (reference sequence). There are 15 residues in the CDR3. Unmatched junction bases numbered 4, after V lost 2 bases and J lost 7 bases. In nucleotides, the CDR3 is TGTGCCACCAGCAGACTAGCGGGAGGCCCGAATGAGCAGTTCTTC. This translates into CATSRLAGGPNEQFF.

To note about this clone: Within the sample, other DNA sequences also encode this same CDR3. The J gene is TRBJ2-2, the V gene TRBV19; unclear D gene. Germline assignment: CDR1 LNHDA and CDR2 SQIVND (reference sequence). The CDR3 consists of 15 residues. Trimming stripped 3 bases from V and 0 bases from J, with 8 bases between. The CDR3 DNA reads as TGTGCCAGTAGTATTGGTCAGACGAACACCGGGGAGCTGTTTTTT. Protein product: CASSIGQTNTGELFF.

This chain connects TRBV2 to TRBJ2-2, with a possible D match to TRBD1 (6 bases). The CDR3 covers 15 residues. V lost 2 bases, J lost 0 bases, and 7 bases lay in between. CDR1 is SNHLY, CDR2 FYNNEI, per germline. CDR3 in amino acids: CASSERQANTGELFF. CDR3 bases: TGTGCCAGCAGTGAAAGACAGGCGAACACCGGGGAGCTGTTTTTT.

The J gene is TRBJ2-7, the V gene TRBV5-4; weak D call: TRBD2 (6 bases). This CDR3 is built from 15 residues. Trimming shortened V by 0 bases and J by 6 bases, and 16 bases separated the two germline ends. CDR1 is SGHNT and CDR2 is YYREEE in the germline V gene (reference sequence). The CDR3 sequence is CASSLAPGTLAEQYF. CDR3 DNA: TGTGCCAGCAGCTTGGCCCCCGGGACTCTGGCCGAGCAGTACTTC.

This chain joins TRBV7-9 and TRBJ2-5, with 7 bases that match TRBD1. The CDR3 extends over 15 amino acids. V trimming: 5 bases; J trimming: 2 bases; junction bases outside the gene matches: 8. Germline V CDR1 and CDR2: SEHNR, FQNEAQ (reference sequence). The CDR3 bases are TGTGCCAGCAGCCGCACATGGGACAGACAAGAGACCCAGTACTTC. Translation gives CASSRTWDRQETQYF.